The T cell receptor (beta chain) described here comes from a study of CD8 T cells in ankylosing spondylitis. Deletions cut 1 base from V and 0 bases from J, with 10 bases between. Germline CDR1 and CDR2: SGHTA and FQGNSA. CDR3 length equals 15 residues. Study-wide points: Ankylosing spondylitis blood appeared to be characterized by a TCR beta motif of roughly eight highly homologous variants.

This clonotype was recorded many times. What it recognizes is unknown. TCRdb processed the 5' RACE reads anew with MiXCR; each CDR3 protein has one entry. The table records some 840,000 distinct CDR3 sequences, about 12% of them present only once. This TCR derives from a male donor with ankylosing spondylitis. Sequenced material: blood, either unsorted or a sorted T cell fraction (not recorded which). The rearrangement links TRBV7-2 to TRBJ2-7, with unresolved D. The CDR3: CASSLVVGSSYEQYF. For the CDR3, the DNA is TGTGCCAGCAGCTTAGTTGTTGGCAGCTCCTACGAGCAGTACTTC.